This T cell receptor beta chain appears in the sequencing data of a study of blood T cell repertoires in COVID-19. The V gene's germline CDR1 is SGHNT and CDR2 YENEEA. The CDR3 extends over 12 amino acids. Trimming cost V 5 bases and J 8 bases; bases outside gene matches: 3. Repertoires were generated with immunoSEQ multiplex PCR, while TCRdb's copy carries only in-frame clones and drops some. The repertoire includes about 180,000 clones, about 91% of them detected once, and 4% sits in the top ten. This TCR was sampled from a woman aged 25-40 years with acute or convalescent COVID-19. The rearrangement uses TRBV11-3 and TRBJ1-2, with 9 bases lining up with TRBD1. Material: peripheral blood. The CDR3 DNA is TGTGCCAGCAGCATACAGGGGGCGGGCTACACCTTC. Translating it yields CASSIQGAGYTF.